This is a list of T cell receptor beta chains from one sample in a study of blood T cells in healthy people across ages. TCRdb fed the 5' RACE reads into MiXCR, producing one record per CDR3 protein. Among about 770,000 distinct CDR3 sequences listed, roughly 44% were seen once. The sample taken for sequencing was blood. The source is a man aged 60-69 years in good health. Both conserved end residues are part of each CDR3. Each record gives: V gene, clone size, J gene, CDR3 protein. Some rows have no size entry. The others give once, few or many, or a class for an expanded clone.

TRBV7-2	NA	TRBJ2-5	CASSLVGSGGARETQYF
TRBV20-1	NA	TRBJ2-5	CSAEGQGQETQYF
TRBV27	NA	TRBJ2-7	CASSSLSGGTYEQYF
TRBV3-1	NA	TRBJ2-7	CASSQDSAGARAYEQYF
TRBV20-1	NA	TRBJ2-7	CSARAGPIGSKAQYF
TRBV7-2	NA	NA	CASSLGGQPYNEQYF
TRBV20-1	NA	TRBJ1-1	CSARAPAGDQAFF
TRBV29-1	NA	TRBJ1-2	CSVDQDRVYTF
TRBV7-2	NA	TRBJ2-7	CASSHPGSACEQYF
TRBV2	NA	TRBJ1-2	CASGQGALGYTF
TRBV5-1	NA	TRBJ2-7	CASSFKTGSYEQYF
TRBV12-3/TRBV12-4	NA	TRBJ2-1	CASNPRGSGGNEQFF
TRBV20-1	few	NA	CSARPLASGYEQYF
TRBV20-1	NA	TRBJ2-3	CSATAGTSGGAPAGDTQYF
TRBV10-3	NA	TRBJ1-1	CAISEPQHNTEAFF
TRBV7-9	many	TRBJ1-1	CASTQGANTEAFF
TRBV3-1	NA	TRBJ2-5	CASSQRAEKAETQYF
TRBV5-6	few	TRBJ2-1	CASAEDSRFEQFF
TRBV7-8	NA	TRBJ1-2	CASSLAGKGTGYTF
TRBV7-2	many	TRBJ2-5	CASSLGIQETQYF
TRBV20-1	NA	TRBJ2-1	CSADDPKGSSYNEPFF
TRBV5-1	once	TRBJ2-2	CASSPPLTGGPGELFF
TRBV20-1	NA	TRBJ2-1	CSARTTQWGSYNEQFF
TRBV11-1	few	TRBJ2-7	CASSLVPGPVRYEQYF
TRBV4-3	once	NA	CASSPEPGGMGETQYF
TRBV4-3	NA	TRBJ2-5	CASSETAKAGETQYF
TRBV3-1	NA	NA	CASSGLAGGLRETQYF
TRBV4-3	few	TRBJ1-1	CASSQVRGGVNTEAFF
TRBV9	NA	TRBJ2-7	CASSVYGGNEQYF
TRBV20-1	NA	TRBJ2-7	CSASQASFQYF